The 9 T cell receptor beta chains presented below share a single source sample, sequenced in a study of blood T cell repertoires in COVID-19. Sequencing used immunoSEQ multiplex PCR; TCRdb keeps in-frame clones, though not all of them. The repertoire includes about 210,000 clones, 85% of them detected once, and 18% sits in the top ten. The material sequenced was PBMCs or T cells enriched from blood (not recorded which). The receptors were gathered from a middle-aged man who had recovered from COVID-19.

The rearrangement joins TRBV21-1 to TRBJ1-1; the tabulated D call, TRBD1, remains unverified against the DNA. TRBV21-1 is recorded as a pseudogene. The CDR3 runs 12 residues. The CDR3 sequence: CASSIRGQKAFF. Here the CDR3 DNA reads TGTGCCAGCAGCATAAGGGGACAGAAAGCTTTCTTT.

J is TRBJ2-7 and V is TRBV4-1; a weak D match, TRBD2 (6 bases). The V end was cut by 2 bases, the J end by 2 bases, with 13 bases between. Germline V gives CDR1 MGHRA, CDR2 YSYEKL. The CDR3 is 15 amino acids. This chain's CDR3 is CASSQQAGEAYEQYF. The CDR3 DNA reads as TGCGCCAGCAGCCAACAAGCGGGCGAAGCCTACGAGCAGTACTTC.

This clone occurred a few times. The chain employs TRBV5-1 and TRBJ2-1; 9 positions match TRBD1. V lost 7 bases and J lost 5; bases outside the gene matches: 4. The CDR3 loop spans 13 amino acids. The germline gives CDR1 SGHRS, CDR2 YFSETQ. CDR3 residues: CASRDRVNNEQFF. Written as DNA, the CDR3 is TGCGCCAGCCGGGACAGGGTGAACAATGAGCAGTTCTTC.

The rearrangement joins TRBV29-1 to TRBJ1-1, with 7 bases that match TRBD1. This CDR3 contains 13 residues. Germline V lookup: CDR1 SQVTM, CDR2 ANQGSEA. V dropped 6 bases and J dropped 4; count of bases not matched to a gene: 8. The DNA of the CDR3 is TGCAGCGTAACGACAGGGTTGGGCACTGAAGCTTTCTTT. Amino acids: CSVTTGLGTEAFF. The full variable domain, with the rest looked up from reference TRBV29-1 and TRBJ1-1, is SAVISQKPSRDICQRGTSLTIQCQVDSQVTMMFWYRQQPGQSLTLIATANQGSEATYESGFVIDKFPISRPNLTFSTLTVSNMSPEDSSIYLCSVTTGLGTEAFFGQGTRLTVV.

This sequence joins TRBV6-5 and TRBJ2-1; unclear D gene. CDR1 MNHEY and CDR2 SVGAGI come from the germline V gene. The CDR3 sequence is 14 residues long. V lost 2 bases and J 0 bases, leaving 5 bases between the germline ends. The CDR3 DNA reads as TGTGCCAGCAGTTACAGAGACTCCTACAATGAGCAGTTCTTC. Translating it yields CASSYRDSYNEQFF.

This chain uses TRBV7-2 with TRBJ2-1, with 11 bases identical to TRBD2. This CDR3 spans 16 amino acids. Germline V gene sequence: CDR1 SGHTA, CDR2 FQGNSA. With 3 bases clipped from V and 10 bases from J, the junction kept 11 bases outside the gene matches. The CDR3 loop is CASSFHTLAGGREQFF. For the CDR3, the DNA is TGTGCCAGCAGCTTTCATACCCTAGCGGGAGGTCGAGAGCAGTTCTTC.

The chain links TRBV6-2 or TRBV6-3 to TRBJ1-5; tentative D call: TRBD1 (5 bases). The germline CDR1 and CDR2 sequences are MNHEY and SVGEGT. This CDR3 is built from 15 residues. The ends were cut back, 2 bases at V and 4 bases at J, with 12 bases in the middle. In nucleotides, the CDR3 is TGTGCCAGCAGTTACGCAGGCAGGGTAAATCAGCCCCAGCATTTT. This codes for CASSYAGRVNQPQHF.

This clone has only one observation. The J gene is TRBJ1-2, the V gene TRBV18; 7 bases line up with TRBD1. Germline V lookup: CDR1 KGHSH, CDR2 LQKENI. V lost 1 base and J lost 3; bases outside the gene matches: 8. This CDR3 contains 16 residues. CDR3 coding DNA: TGTGCCAGCTCACCACTGACAGGGAATAGGGACTATGGCTACACCTTC. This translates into CASSPLTGNRDYGYTF.

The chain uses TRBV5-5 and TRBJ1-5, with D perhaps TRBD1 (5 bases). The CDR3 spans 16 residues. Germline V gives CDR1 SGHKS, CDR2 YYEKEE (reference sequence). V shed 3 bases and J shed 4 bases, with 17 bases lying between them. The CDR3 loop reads CASSSGTGLTNQPQHF. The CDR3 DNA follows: TGTGCCAGCAGCTCCGGGACGGGACTTACGAATCAGCCCCAGCATTTT.